Listed below are T cell receptor beta chains from one sample, sequenced in a study of metastatic and nonmetastatic thyroid tumors. TCRdb redid the clone calls on the PCR reads using MiXCR. The sample has around 20,000 clones, roughly a fifth seen once; the top ten hold approximately 15%. The specimen sequenced was tumor tissue. These receptors were collected from a female donor with papillary thyroid cancer or a benign thyroid nodule (not recorded which). Some clones in this sample may be carry-over from other donors' samples. CDR3s include the opening cysteine and the closing phenylalanine or tryptophan. A D gene is named only where the DNA matches it firmly. A clone size is listed for some rows: how often the clone was seen (once, few, many), or a class if it is expanded.

clone_size	v_call	d_call	j_call	cdr3_aa	cdr3_nt
many	TRBV15	.	TRBJ2-7	CATRGQSYEQYF	TGTGCCACCAGAGGACAGTCCTACGAGCAGTACTTC
many	TRBV19	.	TRBJ2-7	CASSIGGEHEQYF	TGTGCCAGTAGTATAGGGGGGGAGCACGAGCAGTACTTC
many	TRBV9	TRBD2	TRBJ2-7	CASSEEGTSGYEQYF	TGTGCCAGCAGCGAAGAGGGGACTAGCGGTTACGAGCAGTACTTC
many	TRBV6-1	.	TRBJ2-1	CASLGLFYNEQFF	TGTGCCAGCTTAGGTCTGTTTTACAATGAGCAGTTCTTC
.	TRBV28	.	TRBJ2-1	CASSPRGTGHNEQFF	TGTGCCAGCAGCCCACGAGGGACGGGACACAATGAGCAGTTCTTC
few	TRBV4-1	.	TRBJ2-6	CASSQGTRVANVLTF	TGCGCCAGCAGCCAAGGTACGCGAGTAGCCAACGTCCTGACTTTC
many	TRBV5-5	TRBD1	TRBJ2-3	CASSPGQGRDTQYF	TGTGCCAGCAGCCCCGGACAGGGCCGTGATACGCAGTATTTT
.	TRBV20-1	.	TRBJ2-1	CSARDRGPRGSYNEQFF	TGCAGTGCTAGAGATCGGGGCCCTAGAGGCTCCTACAATGAGCAGTTCTTC
.	TRBV20-1	.	TRBJ1-1	CSARYTMNTEAFF	TGCAGTGCTAGGTACACAATGAACACTGAAGCTTTCTTT
many	TRBV29-1	.	TRBJ2-3	CSVALGDTQYF	TGCAGCGTTGCCTTGGGAGATACGCAGTATTTT
many	TRBV20-1	TRBD1	TRBJ2-7	CSALSVDRGYEQYF	TGCAGTGCGTTATCTGTGGACAGGGGTTACGAGCAGTACTTC
many	TRBV28	TRBD1	TRBJ2-7	CASSFGDRTYEQYF	TGTGCCAGCAGTTTCGGGGACAGGACCTACGAGCAGTACTTC
many	TRBV4-2	.	TRBJ2-3	CASSQVSVADTQYF	TGTGCCAGCAGCCAAGTGTCCGTAGCAGATACGCAGTATTTT
.	TRBV20-1	.	TRBJ2-1	CSAREAEVYNEQFF	TGCAGTGCTAGAGAAGCGGAAGTTTACAATGAGCAGTTCTTC
many	TRBV7-8	.	TRBJ2-3	CASSPPGAEDTQYF	TGTGCCAGCAGCCCACCCGGTGCCGAAGATACGCAGTATTTT
many	TRBV2	TRBD2	TRBJ2-1	CASREVGGLAGWGRFF	TGTGCCAGCCGAGAGGTGGGGGGACTAGCGGGGTGGGGCCGGTTCTTC
.	TRBV11-3	.	TRBJ2-5	CASSLGGQETQYF	TGTGCCAGCAGCTTAGGAGGGCAAGAGACCCAGTACTTC
many	TRBV29-1	.	TRBJ2-5	CSVDLEGNQETQYF	TGCAGCGTTGATCTCGAGGGGAACCAAGAGACCCAGTACTTC
.	TRBV28	.	TRBJ1-5	CAGGLYSNQPQHF	TGTGCCGGGGGGCTATATAGCAATCAGCCCCAGCATTTT
.	TRBV28	.	TRBJ1-2	CASSLRDSSRGYTF	TGTGCCAGCAGTCTTAGGGACTCGAGTAGGGGCTACACCTTC
many	TRBV20-1	.	TRBJ2-5	CSAAGGAGQETQYF	TGCAGTGCGGCGGGCGGAGCGGGCCAAGAGACCCAGTACTTC
many	TRBV14	.	TRBJ1-5	CATKLTGDQPQHF	TGTGCCACCAAGCTGACAGGCGATCAGCCCCAGCATTTT
medium-sized	TRBV20-1	.	TRBJ2-1	CSARGFTTYNEQFF	TGCAGTGCTAGGGGATTTACTACCTACAATGAGCAGTTCTTC
.	TRBV9	TRBD2	TRBJ2-7	CASSVDGRGLAGAYEQYF	TGTGCCAGCAGCGTAGACGGTAGGGGCCTAGCGGGGGCCTACGAGCAGTACTTC
many	TRBV7-6	.	TRBJ1-1	CASSLARRSEAFF	TGTGCCAGCAGCTTAGCGAGGCGGAGTGAAGCTTTCTTT
many	TRBV28	TRBD1	TRBJ1-5	CASSEDRGDQPQHF	TGTGCCAGCAGTGAGGACAGGGGAGATCAGCCCCAGCATTTT
many	TRBV7-3	TRBD1	TRBJ2-1	CASSLTGWNEQFF	TGTGCCAGCAGCTTGACAGGGTGGAATGAGCAGTTCTTC
few	TRBV27	.	TRBJ1-5	CASKMGVDQPQHF	TGTGCCAGCAAAATGGGGGTAGATCAGCCCCAGCATTTT
many	TRBV11-2	.	TRBJ2-1	CASSSLRAHEQFF	TGTGCCAGCAGCTCCCTTAGGGCGCATGAGCAGTTCTTC
many	TRBV7-2	TRBD2	TRBJ2-1	CASSSTSLAGGNEQFF	TGTGCCAGCAGCTCCACTTCACTAGCGGGAGGCAATGAGCAGTTCTTC
.	TRBV20-1	.	TRBJ1-1	CSARGQGDTEAFF	TGCAGTGCTAGAGGTCAGGGTGACACTGAAGCTTTCTTT
many	TRBV2	.	TRBJ1-6	CASRLRAPLHF	TGTGCCAGCAGACTTAGAGCACCCCTCCACTTT
many	TRBV6-2/TRBV6-3	.	TRBJ1-5	CASSYGVGRQPQHF	TGTGCCAGCAGTTACGGTGTGGGGCGACAGCCCCAGCATTTT
.	TRBV19	.	TRBJ2-5	CASSPRGRETQYF	TGTGCCAGTAGCCCCAGGGGCCGAGAGACCCAGTACTTC
many	TRBV5-1	TRBD2	TRBJ2-1	CASSPVAGRSYNEQFF	TGCGCCAGCAGCCCCGTAGCGGGAAGGTCCTACAATGAGCAGTTCTTC
many	TRBV18	.	TRBJ2-7	CASSPRAGINYEQYF	TGTGCCAGCTCACCAAGGGCGGGGATTAACTACGAGCAGTACTTC
few	TRBV28	.	TRBJ1-2	CASIPSPGHYGYTF	TGTGCCAGCATCCCTTCGCCAGGTCACTATGGCTACACCTTC